Listed here are 23 T cell receptor beta chains from one sample, sequenced in a study of cytomegalovirus exposure and HLA in healthy donors. The PCR made use of 60 Vbeta and 13 Jbeta primers. Profiled with immunoSEQ multiplex PCR; TCRdb holds only in-frame clones, not every one. The sample yields 140,000 to 150,000 clones, 70% seen once. Specimen: PBMCs. Receptor source: a woman aged 55-69 years in good health and CMV-seropositive.

This chain uses TRBV18 with TRBJ1-5; D ambiguous. This CDR3 has 13 residues. The V end was cut by 3 bases, the J end by 7 bases, with 10 bases between. Per germline, CDR1 KGHSH and CDR2 LQKENI. CDR3 protein: CASSPGDRQPQHF. The CDR3 DNA is TGTGCCAGCTCACCCGGGGATCGGCAGCCCCAGCATTTT.

The chain uses TRBV28 and TRBJ1-2, with TRBD1 matching over 10 bases. Germline V lookup: CDR1 MDHEN, CDR2 SYDVKM. The CDR3 is made up of 13 amino acids. V gave up 6 bases and J gave up 5 bases; unmatched junction bases: 3. The CDR3 DNA reads TGTGCCAGCAGATGGACAGGGGGATATGGCTACACCTTC. This sequence encodes CASRWTGGYGYTF.

This rearrangement joins TRBV11-2 to TRBJ1-5; perhaps TRBD1 as D (6 bases). Germline CDR1 SGHAT, CDR2 FQNNGV. The CDR3 extends over 16 amino acids. Trimming removed 4 bases from V and 7 bases from J, with 20 bases in between. CDR3 amino acids: CASSSDWHVGAQPQHF. The CDR3 bases are TGTGCCAGCAGCTCCGATTGGCACGTGGGGGCACAGCCCCAGCATTTT.

V and J are TRBV5-1 and TRBJ2-3; TRBD2 matches at 7 bases. Germline CDR1 and CDR2: SGHRS and YFSETQ. Trimming took 6 bases from V and 4 from J; bases not matched to a gene: 14. The CDR3 totals 16 residues. The CDR3 sequence is CASIASGGSVPDTQYF. The DNA of the CDR3 is TGCGCCAGCATAGCTTCCGGCGGGAGTGTCCCAGATACGCAGTATTTT.

The genes are TRBV28 and TRBJ1-5, with D perhaps matching TRBD1 (6 bases). V was cut by 11 bases and J by 3 bases, with 14 bases left in between. The length of the CDR3 is 13 residues. In germline, CDR1 is MDHEN, CDR2 SYDVKM. The CDR3 loop is CAHRGGNNQPQHF. The CDR3 nucleotides are TGTGCCCATAGGGGGGGGAACAATCAGCCCCAGCATTTT.

This clone was seen a single time. The CDR3 sequence is CASSLHVSQGLTEAFF. CDR3 coding DNA: TGTGCCAGCAGCTTACATGTCTCCCAGGGTCTCACTGAAGCTTTCTTT. V is TRBV7-6 and J is TRBJ1-1; D is perhaps TRBD1 (5 bases). The V gene's germline CDR1 is SGHVS and CDR2 FNYEAQ. Trimming removed 2 bases at V and 4 bases at J, with 17 bases between. CDR3 length equals 16 residues.

The chain employs TRBV6-5 and TRBJ2-4; 7 bases are shared with TRBD2. In germline, CDR1 is MNHEY, CDR2 SVGAGI. The ends lost 6 bases at V and 6 bases at J; junction bases unmatched: 8. This CDR3 is built from 14 residues. The CDR3 DNA is TGTGCCAGCAGAAGGGACGGCGGGGGAAACATTCAGTACTTC. This gives the protein CASRRDGGGNIQYF.

The J gene is TRBJ2-5, the V gene TRBV11-2; possible D gene TRBD2, 6 bases. The ends were cut back, 5 bases at V and 0 bases at J, with 13 bases in the middle. The germline V gene has CDR1 SGHAT and CDR2 FQNNGV. CDR3 size: 15 residues. The CDR3 DNA sequence: TGTGCCAGCAGCCCTGGGGTAGCGGACCAAGAGACCCAGTACTTC. Translation gives CASSPGVADQETQYF.

Here the CDR3 reads CSVGQVSGANVLTF. The DNA of the CDR3 is TGCAGCGTAGGACAAGTCTCTGGGGCCAACGTCCTGACTTTC. The chain couples TRBV29-1 to TRBJ2-6; perhaps TRBD1 as D (5 bases). The CDR3 covers 14 residues. The ends were cut back, 6 bases at V and 0 bases at J, with 9 bases in the middle. Germline V gene sequence: CDR1 SQVTM, CDR2 ANQGSEA.

This clone was detected only a few times. This chain connects TRBV29-1 to TRBJ1-1, with D hard to call. The CDR3 has 12 residues. Germline CDR1 and CDR2: SQVTM and ANQGSEA. Trimming removed 2 bases at V and 5 bases at J, with 9 bases between. As DNA, the CDR3 is TGCAGCGTTGAAAGGTCGGGAACTGAAGCTTTCTTT. This sequence encodes CSVERSGTEAFF. Based on the CDR3 plus reference TRBV29-1 and TRBJ1-1, the full variable domain is SAVISQKPSRDICQRGTSLTIQCQVDSQVTMMFWYRQQPGQSLTLIATANQGSEATYESGFVIDKFPISRPNLTFSTLTVSNMSPEDSSIYLCSVERSGTEAFFGQGTRLTVV.

The V gene is TRBV9, the J gene TRBJ2-1; D not certain. Between the trimmed V and J ends, which lost 5 bases and 5 bases, there was a span of 14 bases. The CDR3 contains 14 residues. CDR1 and CDR2 (germline): SGDLS, YYNGEE. CDR3 region: CASSAGLPNNEQFF. In nucleotides, the CDR3 is TGTGCCAGCAGTGCCGGTCTACCGAACAATGAGCAGTTCTTC.

The chain recombines TRBV2 with TRBJ1-5; a weak D match, TRBD1 (5 bases). Germline V gives CDR1 SNHLY, CDR2 FYNNEI. The V end lost 6 bases, the J end lost 4 bases, and 13 bases lay between the germline ends. The CDR3 is 14 amino acids. CDR3 loop: CASRTTAINQPQHF. The CDR3 nucleotides are TGTGCCAGCAGAACGACAGCGATTAATCAGCCCCAGCATTTT.

There are a few counts of this clone. The V call is TRBV18, the J call TRBJ1-2; 9 bases agree with TRBD1. V gave up 0 bases and J gave up 5 bases; unmatched junction bases: 4. The germline V gene encodes CDR1 KGHSH and CDR2 LQKENI. This CDR3 is built from 15 residues. In nucleotides, the CDR3 is TGTGCCAGCTCACCACCCTCACAGGGGGCGTATGGCTACACCTTC. It encodes CASSPPSQGAYGYTF.

There are a few counts of this clone. The gene calls are TRBV30 and TRBJ2-1; D is ambiguous. The CDR3 length is 13 residues. V dropped 6 bases and J dropped 6 bases, with 15 bases sitting between them. Germline values: CDR1 GTSNPN, CDR2 SVGIG (reference sequence). The CDR3 DNA follows: TGTGCCTGCGCCCGAACGCGGTCCAATGAGCAGTTCTTC. The encoded protein is CACARTRSNEQFF.

The chain joins TRBV30 to TRBJ2-4; tentatively, D is TRBD2 (5 bases). This CDR3 has 14 residues. Trimming stripped 5 bases from V and 7 bases from J, with 18 bases between. Germline V gene sequence: CDR1 GTSNPN, CDR2 SVGIG (reference sequence). CDR3 in amino acids: CAWGPGSPGNIQYF. The CDR3 region has the DNA TGTGCCTGGGGCCCGGGATCCCCCGGTAACATTCAGTACTTC.

The gene calls are TRBV19 and TRBJ2-6; 7 bases map to TRBD2. Looked up from germline, CDR1 is LNHDA and CDR2 is SQIVND (reference sequence). V shed 3 bases and J 0 bases; nucleotides not matched to a gene: 5. The CDR3 extends over 17 amino acids. This CDR3 reads CASSIGTISSGANVLTF. CDR3 sequence (DNA): TGTGCCAGTAGTATTGGGACTATCAGCTCTGGGGCCAACGTCCTGACTTTC.

This chain uses TRBV18 with TRBJ1-2; a possible D gene is TRBD1 (6 bases). The germline V and J ends were trimmed by 1 base and 4 bases, with 10 bases remaining between them. This CDR3 contains 14 residues. CDR1 is KGHSH and CDR2 is LQKENI in the germline V gene. CDR3 sequence reads: CASSPQDSTYGYTF. CDR3 DNA sequence: TGTGCCAGCTCACCACAGGACAGCACCTATGGCTACACCTTC.

V usage is TRBV7-9 and J usage is TRBJ2-7; tentatively, D is TRBD1 (5 bases). Deletions cut 4 bases from V and 2 bases from J, with 15 bases between. Germline V CDR1 and CDR2: SEHNR, FQNEAQ (reference sequence). The CDR3 totals 15 residues. The CDR3 DNA sequence: TGTGCCAGCAGCTCCGGACCCAGGGCAACCTACGAGCAGTACTTC. This translates into CASSSGPRATYEQYF.

This chain uses TRBV5-1 with TRBJ2-7; TRBD1 matches at 8 bases. The CDR3 is 14 residues long. Germline assignment: CDR1 SGHRS and CDR2 YFSETQ. Germline trimming cut 3 bases from V and 1 base from J; bases unmatched to any gene: 3. The CDR3 reads CASSSGQVSYEQYF. In DNA form, the CDR3 reads TGCGCCAGCAGCTCGGGACAGGTATCCTACGAGCAGTACTTC.

The chain has TRBV6-5 and TRBJ2-7; tentatively, D is TRBD1 (5 bases). V lost 0 bases, J lost 1 base, and 13 bases lay in between. The CDR3 has 16 amino acids. Germline V CDR1 and CDR2: MNHEY, SVGAGI. DNA for the CDR3: TGTGCCAGCAGTTACTCGTCAAGGGGCCAATCCTACGAGCAGTACTTC. It translates to CASSYSSRGQSYEQYF.

The chain recombines TRBV27 with TRBJ1-1; tentative D call: TRBD1 (6 bases). This CDR3 has 14 residues. The V and J ends lost 6 bases and 1 base respectively, with 12 bases between them. Per the germline V gene, CDR1 is MNHEY and CDR2 is SMNVEV (reference sequence). CDR3: CASSDQGRNTEAFF. In DNA form, the CDR3 reads TGTGCCAGCAGCGACCAGGGGCGGAACACTGAAGCTTTCTTT.

This chain connects TRBV29-1 to TRBJ1-4; 8 positions agree with TRBD1. The CDR3 extends over 18 amino acids. J gave up 4 bases and V 6 bases, and 19 bases lay outside the gene matches. Germline V CDR1 and CDR2: SQVTM, ANQGSEA. Here the CDR3 DNA reads TGCAGCGTCTTAGACAGGGGTCGACTTTCGGCTAGTAATGAAAAACTGTTTTTT. Protein: CSVLDRGRLSASNEKLFF.

This clone was counted only a few times. The chain recombines TRBV27 with TRBJ2-2, with D possibly matching TRBD2 (6 bases). V shed 2 bases and J shed 5 bases, with 9 bases lying between them. CDR3 length: 14 residues. Germline loops: CDR1 MNHEY, CDR2 SMNVEV (reference sequence). Here the CDR3 DNA reads TGTGCCAGCAGTTTAGTGGGGGGAACCGGGGAGCTGTTTTTT. Protein product: CASSLVGGTGELFF.